This T cell receptor beta chain is drawn from a study of blood T cell repertoires in COVID-19. Study summary: Researchers got acute and convalescent COVID-19 samples from the United States, Italy and Spain. In each case, the material was cDNA or gDNA derived from T cells, B-cell-depleted T cells, or PBMCs.

Original handling: Using reference gene primer amplification, nucleated cell counts were estimated. The repertoire was sequenced with immunoSEQ multiplex PCR; TCRdb's copy has only in-frame clones and lacks some. V and J calls and clone size are given by that table; D and trimming were obtained from the DNA. The sample shows some 200,000 clones, 80% of them seen only once. The CDR3 contains 13 residues. Trimming stripped 3 bases from V and 9 bases from J, with 14 bases between. CDR1 and CDR2 (germline): MNHNS, SASEGT. Sample: peripheral blood. J is TRBJ1-1 and V is TRBV6-1; D ambiguous. The source of this sequence is a woman aged 70-85 years with acute or convalescent COVID-19. The CDR3 bases are TGTGCCAGCAGTGAGCGGACTGTCCCCAAAGCTTTCTTT. Its translation is CASSERTVPKAFF.